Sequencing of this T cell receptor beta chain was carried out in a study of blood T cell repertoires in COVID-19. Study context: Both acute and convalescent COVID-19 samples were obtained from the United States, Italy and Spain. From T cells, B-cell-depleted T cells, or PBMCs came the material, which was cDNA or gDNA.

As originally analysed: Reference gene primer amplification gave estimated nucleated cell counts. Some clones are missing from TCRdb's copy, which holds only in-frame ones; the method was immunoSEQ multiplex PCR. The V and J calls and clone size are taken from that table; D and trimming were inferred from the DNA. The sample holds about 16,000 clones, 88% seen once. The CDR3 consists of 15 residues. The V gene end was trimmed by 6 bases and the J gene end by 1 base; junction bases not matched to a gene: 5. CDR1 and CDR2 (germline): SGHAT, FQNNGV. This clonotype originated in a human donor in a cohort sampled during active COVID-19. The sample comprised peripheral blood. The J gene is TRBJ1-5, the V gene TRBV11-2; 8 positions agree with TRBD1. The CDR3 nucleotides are TGTGCCAGCAGTTCACAGGGGGGGAGCAATCAGCCCCAGCATTTT. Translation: CASSSQGGSNQPQHF.